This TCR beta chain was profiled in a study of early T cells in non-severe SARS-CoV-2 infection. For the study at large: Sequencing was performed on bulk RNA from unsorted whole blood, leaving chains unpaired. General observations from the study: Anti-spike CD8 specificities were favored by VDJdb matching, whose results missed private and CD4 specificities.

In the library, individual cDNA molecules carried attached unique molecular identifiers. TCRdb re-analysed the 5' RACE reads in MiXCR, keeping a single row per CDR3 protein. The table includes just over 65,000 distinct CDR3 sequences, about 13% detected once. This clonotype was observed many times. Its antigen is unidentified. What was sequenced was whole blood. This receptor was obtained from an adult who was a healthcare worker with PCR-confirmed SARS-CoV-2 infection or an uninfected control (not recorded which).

For the CDR3, the DNA is TGTGCCAGCAGTCCCGGCCGGGGAGCTGCAACTAATGAAAAACTGTTTTTT. It encodes CASSPGRGAATNEKLFF. This chain links TRBV12-3 or TRBV12-4 with TRBJ1-4, with D hard to call. V lost 5 bases to trimming and J lost 0 bases, with 16 bases between them. The CDR3 loop spans 17 amino acids.